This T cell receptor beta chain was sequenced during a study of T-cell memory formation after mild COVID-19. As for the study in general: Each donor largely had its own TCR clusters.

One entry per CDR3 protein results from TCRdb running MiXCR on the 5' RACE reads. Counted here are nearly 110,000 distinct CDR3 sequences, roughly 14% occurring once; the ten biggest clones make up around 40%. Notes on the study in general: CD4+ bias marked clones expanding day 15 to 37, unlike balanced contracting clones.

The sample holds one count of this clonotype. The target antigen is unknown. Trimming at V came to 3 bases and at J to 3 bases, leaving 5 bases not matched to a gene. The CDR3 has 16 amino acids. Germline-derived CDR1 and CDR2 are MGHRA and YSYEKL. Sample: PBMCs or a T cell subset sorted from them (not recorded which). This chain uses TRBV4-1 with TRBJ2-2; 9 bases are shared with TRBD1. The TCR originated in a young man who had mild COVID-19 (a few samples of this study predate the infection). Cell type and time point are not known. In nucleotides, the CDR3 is TGCGCCAGCAGCCAGAGCCGGGACAGGGACACCGGGGAGCTGTTTTTT. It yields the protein CASSQSRDRDTGELFF.